This TCR beta chain was documented in a study of blood T cell repertoires in COVID-19. Per the original methods: Estimation of nucleated cell counts was performed using reference gene primer amplification. TCRdb keeps only in-frame clones here, not all; method: immunoSEQ multiplex PCR. The DNA gave D and trimming, while V, J and clone size come from that table. In the table there are approximately 190,000 clones, roughly four fifths of which are singletons. The V and J ends lost 10 bases and 4 bases, in that order; junction bases with no gene match: 13. The CDR3 is 15 amino acids. Per germline, CDR1 SGHRS and CDR2 YFSETQ.

The sample was peripheral blood. The clonotype comes from a human donor with acute or convalescent COVID-19. The donor label of this sample is uncertain. This chain links TRBV5-1 with TRBJ2-1; 8 bases match TRBD2. This chain's CDR3 is CARAREGGLYNEQFF. The DNA for the CDR3 is TGCGCCCGCGCACGGGAGGGGGGGCTTTACAATGAGCAGTTCTTC.